The rows below give T cell receptor beta chains drawn from one sample of a study of T cells in Graves' hyperthyroidism and ophthalmopathy. TCRdb independently ran MiXCR on the multiplex PCR reads; one entry per CDR3 protein. The sample lists under 500,000 distinct CDR3 sequences; more than 12% were seen once. What was sequenced was blood. The receptors were sampled from a man aged 50 to 59 with Graves' ophthalmopathy. Each CDR3 is given with its conserved first and last residue.

>TRBV19
CASSWGQNYGYTF
>TRBV28
CASSSHAGQGGQPQHF
>TRBV2
CASSQRTSGSPYF
>TRBV12-3/TRBV12-4
CASSFRGGSIDTEAFF
>TRBV3-1
CASSSRLAGGRGEQFF
>TRBV28
CASSPGGAGERYEQYF
>TRBV19
CASSSQGIQETQYF
>TRBV19
CASSQDSGSGETQYF
>TRBV4-2
CASSQDGTRNNEQFF
>TRBV11-1
CASSLRGLNTEAFF
>TRBV20-1
CSGRDSQGYGYTF
>TRBV20-1
CSAHRLGLGHNEQFF
>TRBV19
CASRATVDEQFF
>TRBV3-1
CASSQGFSGNEQFF
>TRBV5-1
CASSLASGSTDTQYF
>TRBV20-1
CSARPGSGNTIYF
>TRBV20-1
CSAWGLAGGSNEQFF
>TRBV20-1
CSATGNTEAFF
>TRBV4-1
CASSQDLLAGASSYNEQFF
>TRBV12-3/TRBV12-4
CASRGGTGADTQYF
>TRBV5-5
CASSGAGTSNTYEQYF
>TRBV6-6
CASSYFGGSEDTQYF
>TRBV19
CASSSRDQYNEQFF
>TRBV19
CASRGPEIESRYTF
>TRBV19
CASSRNLGGRGYNEQFF
>TRBV27
CASADRGGSPLHF
>TRBV12-3/TRBV12-4
CASSLPYALAGGSGELFF
>TRBV7-8
CASSFGSGVGTDTQYF